The 18 T cell receptor beta chains in this list originate from one sample, sequenced in a study of Ad26.COV2.S vaccination and SARS-CoV-2 variants. Sequenced by immunoSEQ multiplex PCR; TCRdb stores in-frame clones only, minus some. The data show some 500,000 clones, with roughly nine tenths seen just once and just over 2.5% held by the top ten. Treatment reported: about 20 received Ad26.COV2.S at low or high dose, single or two shots; 5 received placebo; per-sample allocation not given. Samples were taken on day 63 after the first vaccine or placebo injection. This material consisted of peripheral blood, taken in a trial of Ad26.COV2.S vaccine versus placebo. The receptors shown here come from a person aged 18-60 years who received the Ad26.COV2.S COVID-19 vaccine or a placebo.

V gene TRBV5-1 combines with J gene TRBJ2-7, with TRBD2 identical over 8 bases. CDR3 length: 15 residues. Germline lookup yields CDR1 SGHRS and CDR2 YFSETQ. Trimming at V came to 1 base and at J to 6 bases, leaving 9 bases not matched to a gene. The CDR3 region is CASSLRDGGASEQYF. DNA of the CDR3: TGCGCCAGCAGCTTGAGGGACGGGGGGGCGTCCGAGCAGTACTTC.

J is TRBJ2-3 and V is TRBV24-1, with unresolved D. With 8 bases removed from V and 0 bases from J, the gap between germline ends came to 8 bases. In germline, CDR1 is KGHDR, CDR2 SFDVKD. The CDR3 has 13 amino acids. The CDR3 coding sequence is TGTGCCACCAACTCGCACAGCACAGATACGCAGTATTTT. Amino acid sequence: CATNSHSTDTQYF.

This clone was seen only once. This chain links TRBV28 with TRBJ1-2; 8 nucleotides line up with TRBD1. This CDR3 region has 15 residues. Germline V gene lookup returns CDR1 MDHEN and CDR2 SYDVKM. The V and J ends lost 5 bases and 3 bases, in that order; junction bases with no gene match: 8. DNA of the CDR3: TGTGCCAGCAGTCGTGCGGGGACAGGAGACTATGGCTACACCTTC. Translated: CASSRAGTGDYGYTF.

For this clone: This CDR3 is also generated by other DNA sequences in the sample. V gene TRBV19 combines with J gene TRBJ1-2; tentatively, D is TRBD1 (5 bases). The CDR3 sequence is 14 residues long. Germline V CDR1 and CDR2: LNHDA, SQIVND (reference sequence). Deletions cut 3 bases from V and 0 bases from J, with 8 bases between. The CDR3 region is CASSIQGTNYGYTF. CDR3 DNA: TGTGCCAGTAGTATCCAGGGAACTAACTATGGCTACACCTTC.

The chain combines TRBV15 with TRBJ1-4; 7 positions match TRBD1. V lost 1 base to trimming and J lost 7 bases; unmatched junction nucleotides: 6. Germline values: CDR1 LNHNV, CDR2 YYDKDF (reference sequence). The CDR3 has 15 amino acids. The CDR3 bases are TGTGCCACCAGCAGAGTAGGGGGCGGCGGTGAAAAACTGTTTTTT. It specifies CATSRVGGGGEKLFF.

V and J are TRBV28 and TRBJ1-4, with D tentatively TRBD1 (5 bases). CDR1 is MDHEN and CDR2 is SYDVKM in the germline V gene. CDR3 length: 13 residues. V was pared by 5 bases and J by 6 bases, with 10 bases between. The CDR3, as DNA: TGTGCCAGCAGTCACGGGACTGATGAAAAACTGTTTTTT. Translated, it gives CASSHGTDEKLFF.

This chain links TRBV2 with TRBJ2-7, with D possibly being TRBD2 (5 bases). With 4 bases removed from V and 2 bases from J, the gap between germline ends came to 12 bases. Germline V gene lookup returns CDR1 SNHLY and CDR2 FYNNEI. The CDR3 is 14 amino acids. The CDR3 DNA sequence: TGTGCCAGCAGTGGAGGGTACGGAGCCTACGAGCAGTACTTC. This encodes CASSGGYGAYEQYF.

The V call is TRBV7-9, the J call TRBJ1-1; 11 bases are shared with TRBD1. V lost 5 bases to trimming and J lost 7 bases; unmatched junction nucleotides: 6. Germline lookup yields CDR1 SEHNR and CDR2 FQNEAQ (reference sequence). The CDR3 runs to 14 residues. This chain's CDR3 is CASSQSGTGGEAFF. The CDR3 DNA is TGTGCCAGCAGCCAATCGGGGACAGGGGGTGAAGCTTTCTTT.

This sequence joins TRBV2 and TRBJ1-1, with 8 bases matching TRBD1. V was pared by 7 bases and J by 11 bases, with 12 bases of the junction left unmatched. Germline V gene data show CDR1 as SNHLY and CDR2 as FYNNEI. The CDR3 runs 13 residues. CDR3 loop: CASIFQGAVRAFF. CDR3 nucleotides: TGTGCCAGCATCTTTCAGGGGGCTGTAAGGGCTTTCTTT.

The chain joins TRBV5-4 to TRBJ2-3, with D possibly being TRBD1 (5 bases). The germline CDR1 and CDR2 sequences are SGHNT and YYREEE (reference sequence). With 5 bases removed from V and 1 base from J, the gap between germline ends came to 8 bases. The CDR3 sequence is 13 residues long. The CDR3 region has the DNA TGTGCCAGCAGGCAGGGCCGCACAGATACGCAGTATTTT. Amino acid sequence: CASRQGRTDTQYF.

This chain joins TRBV4-3 and TRBJ1-1; 12 nucleotides agree with TRBD1. Per the germline V gene, CDR1 is LGHNA and CDR2 is YSLEER. V shed 4 bases, J shed 4 bases, and the junction held 4 bases outside the gene matches. The CDR3 totals 15 residues. CDR3 loop: CASSLGGQGATEAFF. Written as DNA, the CDR3 is TGCGCCAGCAGCCTTGGGGGACAGGGGGCCACTGAAGCTTTCTTT.

The chain has TRBV7-2 and TRBJ2-7, with D maybe TRBD2 (6 bases). Germline V gene sequence: CDR1 SGHTA, CDR2 FQGNSA. V dropped 2 bases and J dropped 7 bases, with 18 bases sitting between them. This CDR3 is 15 amino acids long. CDR3 sequence: CASSLRRGARGEQYF. CDR3 nucleotides: TGTGCCAGCAGCTTAAGGCGGGGAGCCCGGGGGGAGCAGTACTTC.

The gene calls are TRBV7-8 and TRBJ2-5; 7 bases match TRBD1. Looked up from germline, CDR1 is SGHVS and CDR2 is FQNEAQ. The CDR3 sequence is 17 residues long. V lost 5 bases and J lost 5; bases outside the gene matches: 17. The CDR3 DNA is TGTGCCAGCAGCCCAGACAGGGTCTCAAGGGCGAGGGAGACCCAGTACTTC. It yields the protein CASSPDRVSRARETQYF.

The chain couples TRBV5-1 to TRBJ1-2; D is possibly TRBD1 (6 bases). Germline V gene sequence: CDR1 SGHRS, CDR2 YFSETQ. Trimming removed 4 bases at V and 7 bases at J, with 20 bases between. The CDR3 loop spans 15 amino acids. The CDR3 spells CASSRANTGRLGYTF. In nucleotides, the CDR3 is TGCGCCAGCAGCCGAGCAAATACAGGGAGACTTGGCTACACCTTC. Based on the CDR3 plus reference TRBV5-1 and TRBJ1-2, the full variable domain is KAGVTQTPRYLIKTRGQQVTLSCSPISGHRSVSWYQQTPGQGLQFLFEYFSETQRNKGNFPGRFSGRQFSNSRSEMNVSTLELGDSALYLCASSRANTGRLGYTFGSGTRLTVV.

The rearrangement joins TRBV3-1 (or the pseudogene TRBV3-2) to TRBJ2-7; maybe TRBD2 (6 bases). The length of the CDR3 is 17 residues. Trimming removed 0 bases at V and 8 bases at J, with 23 bases between. Germline values: CDR1 LGHDT, CDR2 YNNKEL (reference sequence). CDR3 DNA sequence: TGTGCCAGCAGCCAAGATGCGGGGCGGCCCAGGAAGGGCAAGCAGTACGTC. Translation: CASSQDAGRPRKGKQYV.

The CDR3 DNA sequence: TGTGCCAGTAGTCCCCAGGGTGTAATCGATGGCTACACCTTC. Translated, it gives CASSPQGVIDGYTF. This chain connects TRBV19 to TRBJ1-2, with D tentatively TRBD1 (5 bases). The CDR3 spans 14 residues. Germline lookup yields CDR1 LNHDA and CDR2 SQIVND (reference sequence). Trimming pared 5 bases from V and 6 bases from J, leaving 16 bases between.

This chain joins TRBV29-1 and TRBJ2-1; TRBD2 matches 14 bases. J gave up 4 bases and V 6 bases, and 14 bases lay outside the gene matches. The CDR3 runs 18 residues. Germline V gene data show CDR1 as SQVTM and CDR2 as ANQGSEA. The CDR3: CSVDPSGTSGSLYNEQFF. The CDR3 DNA is TGCAGCGTGGATCCGTCAGGGACTAGCGGGAGTTTGTACAATGAGCAGTTCTTC.

This chain connects TRBV5-1 to TRBJ2-2, with TRBD2 identical over 15 bases. The germline V gene encodes CDR1 SGHRS and CDR2 YFSETQ. After removal of 4 bases from V and 4 bases from J, the junction contained 5 bases not matched to a gene. The CDR3 runs 17 residues. The CDR3: CASSRGLAGGGTGELFF. The DNA for the CDR3 is TGCGCCAGCAGCAGGGGACTAGCGGGGGGCGGCACCGGGGAGCTGTTTTTT.